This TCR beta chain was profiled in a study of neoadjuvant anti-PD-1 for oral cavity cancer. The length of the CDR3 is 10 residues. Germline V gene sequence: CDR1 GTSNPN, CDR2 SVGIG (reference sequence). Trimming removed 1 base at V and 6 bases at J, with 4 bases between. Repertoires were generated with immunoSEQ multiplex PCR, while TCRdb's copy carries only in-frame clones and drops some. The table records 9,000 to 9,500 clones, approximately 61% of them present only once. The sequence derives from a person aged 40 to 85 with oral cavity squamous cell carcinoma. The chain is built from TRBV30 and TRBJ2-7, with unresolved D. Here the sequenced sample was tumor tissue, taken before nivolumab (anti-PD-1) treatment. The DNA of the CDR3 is TGTGCCTGGAGTGGGGTCGAGCAGTACTTC. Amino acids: CAWSGVEQYF.